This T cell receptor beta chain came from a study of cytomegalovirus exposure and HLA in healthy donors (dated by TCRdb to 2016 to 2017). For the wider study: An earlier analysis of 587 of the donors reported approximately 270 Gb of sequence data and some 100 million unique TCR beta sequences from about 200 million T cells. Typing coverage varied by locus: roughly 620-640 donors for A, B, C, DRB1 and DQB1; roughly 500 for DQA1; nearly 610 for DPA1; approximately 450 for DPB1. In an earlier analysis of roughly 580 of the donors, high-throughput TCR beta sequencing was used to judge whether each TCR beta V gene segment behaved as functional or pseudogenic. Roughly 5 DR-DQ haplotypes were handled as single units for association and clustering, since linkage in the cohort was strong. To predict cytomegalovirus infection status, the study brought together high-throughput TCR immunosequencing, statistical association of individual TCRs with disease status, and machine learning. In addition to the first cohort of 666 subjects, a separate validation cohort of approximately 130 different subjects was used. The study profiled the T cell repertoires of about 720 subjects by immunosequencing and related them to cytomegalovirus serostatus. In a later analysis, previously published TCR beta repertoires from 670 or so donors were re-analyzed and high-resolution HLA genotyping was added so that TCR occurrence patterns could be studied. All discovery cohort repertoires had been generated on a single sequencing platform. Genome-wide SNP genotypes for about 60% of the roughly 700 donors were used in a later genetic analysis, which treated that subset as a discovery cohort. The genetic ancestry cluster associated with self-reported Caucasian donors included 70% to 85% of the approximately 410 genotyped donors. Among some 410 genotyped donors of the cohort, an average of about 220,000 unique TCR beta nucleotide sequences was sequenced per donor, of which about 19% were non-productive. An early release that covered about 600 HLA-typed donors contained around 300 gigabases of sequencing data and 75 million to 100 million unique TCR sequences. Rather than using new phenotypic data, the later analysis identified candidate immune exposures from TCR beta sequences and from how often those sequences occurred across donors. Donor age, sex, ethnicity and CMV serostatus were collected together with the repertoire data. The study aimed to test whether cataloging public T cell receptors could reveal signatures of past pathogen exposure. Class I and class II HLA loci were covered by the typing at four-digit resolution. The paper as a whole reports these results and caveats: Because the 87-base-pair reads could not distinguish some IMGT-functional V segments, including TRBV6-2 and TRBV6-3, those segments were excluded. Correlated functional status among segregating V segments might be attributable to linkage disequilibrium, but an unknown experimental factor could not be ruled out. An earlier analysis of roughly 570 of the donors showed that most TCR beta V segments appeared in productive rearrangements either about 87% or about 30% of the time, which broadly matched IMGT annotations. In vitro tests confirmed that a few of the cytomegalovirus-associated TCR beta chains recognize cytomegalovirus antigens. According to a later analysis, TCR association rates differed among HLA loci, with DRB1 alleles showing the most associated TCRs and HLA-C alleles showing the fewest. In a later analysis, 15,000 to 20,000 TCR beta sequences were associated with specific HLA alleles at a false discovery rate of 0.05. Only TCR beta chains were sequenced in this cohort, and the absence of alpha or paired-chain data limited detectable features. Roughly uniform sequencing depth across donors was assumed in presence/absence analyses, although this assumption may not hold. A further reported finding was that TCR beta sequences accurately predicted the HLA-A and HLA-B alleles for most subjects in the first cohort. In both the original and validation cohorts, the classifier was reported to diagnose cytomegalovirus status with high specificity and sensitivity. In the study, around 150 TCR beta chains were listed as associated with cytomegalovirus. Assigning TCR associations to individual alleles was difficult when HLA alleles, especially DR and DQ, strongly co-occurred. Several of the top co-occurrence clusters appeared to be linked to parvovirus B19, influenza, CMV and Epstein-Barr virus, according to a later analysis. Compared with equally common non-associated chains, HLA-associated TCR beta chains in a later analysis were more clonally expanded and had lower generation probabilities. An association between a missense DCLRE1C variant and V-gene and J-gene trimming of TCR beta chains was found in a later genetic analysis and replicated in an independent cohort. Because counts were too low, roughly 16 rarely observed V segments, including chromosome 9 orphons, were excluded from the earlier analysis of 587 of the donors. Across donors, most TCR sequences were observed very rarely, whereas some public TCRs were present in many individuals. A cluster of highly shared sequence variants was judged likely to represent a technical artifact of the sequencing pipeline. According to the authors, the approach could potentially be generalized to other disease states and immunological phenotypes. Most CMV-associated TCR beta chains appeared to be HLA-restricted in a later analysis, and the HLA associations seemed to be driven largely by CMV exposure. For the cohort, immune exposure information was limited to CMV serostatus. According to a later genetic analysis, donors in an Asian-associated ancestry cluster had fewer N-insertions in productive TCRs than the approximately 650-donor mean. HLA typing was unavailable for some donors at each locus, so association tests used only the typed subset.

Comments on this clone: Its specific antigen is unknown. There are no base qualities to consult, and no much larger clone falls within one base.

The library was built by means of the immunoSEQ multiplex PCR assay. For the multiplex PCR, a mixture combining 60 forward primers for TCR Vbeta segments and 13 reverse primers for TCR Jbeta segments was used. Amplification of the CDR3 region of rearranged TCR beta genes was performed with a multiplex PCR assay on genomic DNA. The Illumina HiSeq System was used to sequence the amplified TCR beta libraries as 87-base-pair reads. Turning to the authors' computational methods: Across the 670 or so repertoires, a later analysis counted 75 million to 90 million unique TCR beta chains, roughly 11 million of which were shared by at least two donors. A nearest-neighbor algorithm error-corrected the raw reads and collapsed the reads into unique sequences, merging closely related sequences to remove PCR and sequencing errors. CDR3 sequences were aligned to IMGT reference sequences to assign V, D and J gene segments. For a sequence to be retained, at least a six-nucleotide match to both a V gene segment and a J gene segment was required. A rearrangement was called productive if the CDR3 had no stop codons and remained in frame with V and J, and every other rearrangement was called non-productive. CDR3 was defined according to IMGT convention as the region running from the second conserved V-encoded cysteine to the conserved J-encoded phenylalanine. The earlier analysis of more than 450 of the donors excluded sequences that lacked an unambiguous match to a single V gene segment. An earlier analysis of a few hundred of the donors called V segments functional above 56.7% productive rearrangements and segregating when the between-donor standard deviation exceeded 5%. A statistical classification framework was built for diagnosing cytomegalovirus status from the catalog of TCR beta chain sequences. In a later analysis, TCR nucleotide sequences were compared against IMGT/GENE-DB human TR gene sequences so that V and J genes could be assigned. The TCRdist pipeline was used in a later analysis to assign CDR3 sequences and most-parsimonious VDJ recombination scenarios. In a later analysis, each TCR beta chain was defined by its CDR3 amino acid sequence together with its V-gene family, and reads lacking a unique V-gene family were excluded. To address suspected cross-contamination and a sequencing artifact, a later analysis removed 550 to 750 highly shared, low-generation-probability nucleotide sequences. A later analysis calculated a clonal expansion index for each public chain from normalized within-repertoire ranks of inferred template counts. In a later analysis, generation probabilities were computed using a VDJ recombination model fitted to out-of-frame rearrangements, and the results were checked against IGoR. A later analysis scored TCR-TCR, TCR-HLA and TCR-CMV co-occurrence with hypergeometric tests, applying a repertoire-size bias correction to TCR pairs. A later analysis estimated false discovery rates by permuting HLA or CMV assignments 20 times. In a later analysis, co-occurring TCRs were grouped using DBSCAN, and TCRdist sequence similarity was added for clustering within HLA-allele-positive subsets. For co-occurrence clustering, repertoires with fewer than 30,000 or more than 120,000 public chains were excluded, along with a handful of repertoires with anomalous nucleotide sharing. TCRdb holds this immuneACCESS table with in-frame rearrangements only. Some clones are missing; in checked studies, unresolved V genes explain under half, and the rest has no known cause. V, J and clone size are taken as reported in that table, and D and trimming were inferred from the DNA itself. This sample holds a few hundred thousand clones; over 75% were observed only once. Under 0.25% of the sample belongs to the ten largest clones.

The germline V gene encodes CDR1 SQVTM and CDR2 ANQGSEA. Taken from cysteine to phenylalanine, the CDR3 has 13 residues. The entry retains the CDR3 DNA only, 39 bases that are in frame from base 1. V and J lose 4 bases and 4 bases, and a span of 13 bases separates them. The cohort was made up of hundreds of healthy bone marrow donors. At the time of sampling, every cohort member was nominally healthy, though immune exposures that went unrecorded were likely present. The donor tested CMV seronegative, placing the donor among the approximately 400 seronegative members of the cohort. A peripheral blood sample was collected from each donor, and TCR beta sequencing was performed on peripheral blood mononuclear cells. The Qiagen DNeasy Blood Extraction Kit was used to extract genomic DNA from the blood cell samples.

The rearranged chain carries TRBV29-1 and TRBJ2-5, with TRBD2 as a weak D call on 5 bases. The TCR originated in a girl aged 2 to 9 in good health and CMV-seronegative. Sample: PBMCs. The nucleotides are TGCAGCGTTGTAGCTCACCGGGGAGAGACCCAGTACTTC. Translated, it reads CSVVAHRGETQYF.